These 12 T cell receptor beta chains share one sample of origin, sequenced in a study of CD8+ T cells in alopecia areata. Lesional scalp punch biopsies and peripheral blood were collected from alopecia areata patients. cDNA prepared by RNA extraction and subsequent reverse transcription served as the template for sequencing. Data came from immunoSEQ multiplex PCR; TCRdb stores just in-frame clones and leaves some out. The sample records 7,200 or so clones, 55% to 70% being singletons. Sequenced material: skin, taken at week 0. These receptors were collected from a human donor with alopecia areata.

V is TRBV5-4 and J is TRBJ1-3, with unresolved D. Trimming took 0 bases from V and 1 from J, leaving 11 bases between them. The germline V gene has CDR1 SGHNT and CDR2 YYREEE (reference sequence). The CDR3 spans 16 residues. CDR3 sequence reads: CASSLESMESGNTIYF. The DNA for the CDR3 is TGTGCCAGCAGCTTGGAATCGATGGAGTCTGGAAACACCATATATTTT.

The chain joins TRBV5-1 to TRBJ1-4, with TRBD1 matching 11 bases. There are 16 residues in the CDR3. The J segment lost 4 bases and the V segment lost 4 bases, leaving 6 bases of the junction unmatched. In germline, CDR1 is SGHRS, CDR2 YFSETQ. CDR3 bases: TGCGCCAGCAGCCCCCGGACAGGGGGCAATAATGAAAAACTGTTTTTT. This encodes CASSPRTGGNNEKLFF.

This clone occurred a few times. The rearrangement links TRBV4-1 to TRBJ2-3, with a weak D call TRBD2 (6 bases). V shed 0 bases and J shed 1 base, with 11 bases lying between them. The V gene's germline CDR1 is MGHRA and CDR2 YSYEKL. The CDR3 runs 16 residues. CDR3 sequence reads: CASSQDLQRGTDTQYF. DNA of the CDR3: TGCGCCAGCAGCCAAGATCTCCAGCGGGGCACAGATACGCAGTATTTT.

This chain joins TRBV4-3 and TRBJ2-1, with D perhaps matching TRBD1 (6 bases). The germline V gene has CDR1 LGHNA and CDR2 YSLEER. Trimming left V 0 bases short and J 9 bases short, with 12 bases between. The CDR3 extends over 14 amino acids. This CDR3 is CASSQDQTGVEQFF. CDR3 sequence (DNA): TGCGCCAGCAGCCAAGATCAGACAGGAGTTGAGCAGTTCTTC.

Only a few counts were recorded for this clone. The genes are TRBV4-1 and TRBJ1-1, with TRBD1 identical over 8 bases. The CDR3 runs 17 residues. Germline V gene lookup returns CDR1 MGHRA and CDR2 YSYEKL. V shed 1 base and J 0 bases; nucleotides not matched to a gene: 7. The CDR3 reads CASSQVRAGGLNTEAFF. The CDR3 region has the DNA TGCGCCAGCAGCCAAGTTCGGGCAGGGGGCCTGAACACTGAAGCTTTCTTT.

A word on this clone: Germline and junction disagree at one end, which may indicate a read error. The chain recombines TRBV7-9 with TRBJ2-3; the D is unclear. Germline V gives CDR1 SEHNR, CDR2 FQNEAQ (reference sequence). This CDR3 is 16 amino acids long. The CDR3 region has the DNA TGTGCCGGCAGCCCCGCGGAAGGGCTAGACAAGAATACGCAGTATTTT. Its protein product is CAGSPAEGLDKNTQYF.

The chain uses TRBV5-1 and TRBJ1-1; D may be TRBD1 (6 bases). Between the trimmed V and J ends, which lost 0 bases and 0 bases, there was a span of 15 bases. The CDR3 has 17 amino acids. Germline V lookup: CDR1 SGHRS, CDR2 YFSETQ. The CDR3 reads CASSLVGGGPLNTEAFF. DNA of the CDR3: TGCGCCAGCAGCTTGGTTGGCGGGGGCCCTCTGAACACTGAAGCTTTCTTT.

The chain recombines TRBV2 with TRBJ2-3, with no clear D. CDR1 is SNHLY and CDR2 is FYNNEI in the germline V gene. The CDR3 sequence is 11 residues long. The V end lost 10 bases, the J end lost 5 bases, and 10 bases lay between the germline ends. The DNA for the CDR3 is TGTGCCATCGACGTCGTAGATACGCAGTATTTT. Encoded protein: CAIDVVDTQYF. Supplemented by reference TRBV2 and TRBJ2-3, the full variable domain reads EPEVTQTPSHQVTQMGQEVILRCVPISNHLYFYWYRQILGQKVEFLVSFYNNEISEKSEIFDDQFSVERPDGSNFTLKIRSTKLEDSAMYFCAIDVVDTQYFGPGTRLTVL.

The chain recombines TRBV9 with TRBJ2-7; D remains unclear. The ends were cut back, 2 bases at V and 2 bases at J, with 14 bases in the middle. Germline loops: CDR1 SGDLS, CDR2 YYNGEE. This CDR3 is built from 15 residues. In DNA form, the CDR3 reads TGTGCCAGCAGCGTCACCGGCAATGAAGCCTACGAGCAGTACTTC. Its protein product is CASSVTGNEAYEQYF.

The V gene is TRBV6-6, the J gene TRBJ2-4; the match to TRBD1 covers 9 bases. Germline trimming cut 5 bases from V and 6 bases from J; bases unmatched to any gene: 8. The CDR3 covers 15 residues. Per the germline V gene, CDR1 is MNHNY and CDR2 is SVGAGI (reference sequence). CDR3 in amino acids: CASSRQNRGRNIQYF. CDR3 DNA: TGTGCCAGCAGTCGCCAAAACAGGGGGCGAAACATTCAGTACTTC.

CDR3 protein: CASSPARGYEQYF. The CDR3 region has the DNA TGTGCCAGCTCACCAGCGCGGGGCTACGAGCAGTACTTC. The chain uses TRBV18 and TRBJ2-7; a possible D gene is TRBD2 (6 bases). In germline, CDR1 is KGHSH, CDR2 LQKENI. The CDR3 loop spans 13 amino acids. V was trimmed by 2 bases and J by 3 bases, leaving 8 bases between them.

This chain connects TRBV9 to TRBJ2-7; possibly TRBD2 for D (5 bases). This CDR3 has 15 amino acids. Germline CDR1 and CDR2: SGDLS and YYNGEE. V lost 0 bases and J 2 bases, leaving 12 bases between the germline ends. The CDR3 DNA sequence: TGTGCCAGCAGCGTAGGTTCCACGGGAACCTACGAGCAGTACTTC. Protein: CASSVGSTGTYEQYF.